This section outlines one T cell receptor beta chain sequence together with its context. Amplification used 60 Vbeta primers and 13 Jbeta primers. Libraries were prepared by immunoSEQ multiplex PCR; TCRdb keeps only in-frame clonotypes and omits some of them. The table lists some 100,000 clones, 81% of them singletons. This CDR3 has 12 amino acids. CDR1 is SQVTM and CDR2 is ANQGSEA in the germline V gene. The V gene lost 6 bases and the J gene lost 1 base, with 10 bases spanning the gap. The entry originates in a study of cytomegalovirus exposure and HLA in healthy donors. About the research overall: Early released data had about 85 million unique TCRs, all coming from HLA-typed donors.

The V and J genes are TRBV29-1 and TRBJ2-7; TRBD1 is a possible D gene (5 bases). The source is a girl aged 2-10 years in good health and CMV-seropositive. The sequencing input was PBMCs. CDR3 region: CSVGPSSYEQYF. The CDR3 coding sequence is TGCAGCGTGGGGCCTAGTTCCTACGAGCAGTACTTC.